This TCR beta chain stems from a study of cytomegalovirus exposure and HLA in healthy donors. The PCR employed 60 Vbeta primers together with 13 Jbeta primers. TCRdb's copy holds only in-frame clones and misses some; the assay was immunoSEQ multiplex PCR. This table has approximately 140,000 clones, approximately 57% appearing once. About this clone itself: What it recognizes is unknown.

The study's findings and limits: Later analysis indicated greater clonal expansion among HLA-associated TCR beta chains than among equally common other chains. Later on, a genetic analysis was performed. It linked a missense variant in DCLRE1C with V- and J-gene trimming of TCR beta. The study designated roughly 160 TCR beta chains cytomegalovirus-associated.

Germline CDR1 and CDR2: KGHSH and LQKENI. The CDR3 length is 15 residues. V was clipped by 5 bases and J by 5 bases; unmatched bases: 9. The sequencing input was PBMCs. This receptor was identified in a male donor in good health and CMV-seronegative. The chain uses TRBV18 and TRBJ2-5; 9 bases match TRBD1. The CDR3: CASSIYRGRDETQYF. The CDR3 DNA follows: TGTGCCAGCTCAATTTACAGGGGGCGCGACGAGACCCAGTACTTC.